One and the same sample provided the 4 T cell receptor beta chains below, sequenced in a study of CD8 T cells in ankylosing spondylitis. MiXCR, run by TCRdb on the 5' RACE reads, gives a single entry per CDR3 protein. Of approximately 350,000 distinct CDR3 sequences listed, approximately 22% are singletons. Sequenced: blood, either unsorted or a sorted T cell fraction (not recorded which). The source of these receptors is a male donor with ankylosing spondylitis or in good health (not recorded which).

The chain recombines TRBV21-1 with TRBJ2-6; the DNA was not used to check the table's D call, TRBD1. TRBV21-1 constitutes a pseudogene. This CDR3 is 18 amino acids long. This CDR3 is CASSHNGTTTSGANVLTF. CDR3 nucleotide sequence: TGTGCCAGCAGCCATAATGGGACGACGACCTCTGGGGCCAACGTCCTGACTTTC.

This clonotype was counted once. The chain couples TRBV20-1 to TRBJ2-2; D call uncertain. Germline CDR1 reads DFQATT; CDR2 reads SNEGSKA (reference sequence). The CDR3 consists of 15 residues. V was pared by 1 base and J by 3 bases, with 12 bases between. DNA for the CDR3: TGCAGTGCTAGAGGGGTAGGGTGGGACACCGGGGAGCTGTTTTTT. It specifies CSARGVGWDTGELFF.

This clonotype was counted a few times. The CDR3 protein is CSARDNSGPSNEQFF. CDR3 bases: TGCAGTGCTAGAGATAATAGCGGGCCATCCAATGAGCAGTTCTTC. V gene TRBV20-1 combines with J gene TRBJ2-1; 7 nucleotides line up with TRBD2. The CDR3 extends over 15 amino acids. V was clipped by 0 bases and J by 6 bases; unmatched bases: 8. Germline V CDR1 and CDR2: DFQATT, SNEGSKA (reference sequence).

The rearrangement joins TRBV5-1 to TRBJ2-5; D gene uncertain. The CDR3 extends over 14 amino acids. CDR1 and CDR2 (germline): SGHRS, YFSETQ. With 3 bases removed from V and 5 bases from J, the gap between germline ends came to 14 bases. The CDR3 region has the DNA TGCGCCAGCAGCTCCGACCCTAAGCCGGAGACCCAGTACTTC. It specifies CASSSDPKPETQYF.